Sequencing of this T cell receptor beta chain was carried out in a study of a mutant IDH1 vaccine in newly diagnosed glioma (dated by TCRdb to about 2021). At the level of the whole study: Vaccination began 4-6 weeks after radiotherapy alone, or alongside temozolomide cycles in the chemotherapy-containing groups. Of the approximately 35 treated patients, approximately 62% were male and around 40% were female, and the mean age was approximately 39 years. Visit V12 was the week-35 safety follow-up and visit V13 was the week-47 end of study. Before enrollment, patients had received standard therapy of radiotherapy alone, temozolomide alone, or radiochemotherapy with temozolomide; most received the combination. Peripheral blood samples were drawn at six visits, namely V03 (baseline), V05, V07, V10, V12 and V13. For exploratory analyses, longitudinal TCRB deep sequencing was carried out in more than 20 treated patients wherever samples were available.

From cysteine to phenylalanine, the CDR3 is 19 amino acids long. Only the CDR3 DNA stays, 57 bases, in frame from base 1. The germline V gene encodes CDR1 LNHNV and CDR2 YYDKDF (reference sequence). Trimming removed 3 bases from V and 2 bases from J; the gene matches leave 14 bases unexplained. Notes on this clone: Its antigen is not yet known. Base-call qualities are not available, and no considerably larger clone is one nucleotide away.

Library preparation was by the immunoSEQ multiplex PCR assay. Rearranged TCR beta chain sequences were amplified with the hsTCRB Kit following the manufacturer's protocol. TCRB libraries were sequenced on an Illumina MiSeq. Under the source paper's analysis protocol: The kit vendor's proprietary platform handled demultiplexing, trimming and gene mapping. Imported from immuneACCESS, the table was reduced by TCRdb to in-frame sequences with V and J called. These copies leave out some clones; in studies compared against another copy, an unresolved V gene accounts for under half, and the cause of the remainder is not known. V and J calls and clone size come straight from that table; D and trimming were deduced from the DNA. The sample table lists approximately 50,000 clones, approximately 87% of them with a count of one. The top ten clonotypes cover 1.5% to 2% of the sample. The meaning of the sample's time point label: week 35, safety follow-up. Each vaccine dose, consisting of 300 ug of a 20-mer mutant IDH1 peptide in Montanide, was administered subcutaneously with topical imiquimod. Across visits V03 through V10, patients got a total of eight vaccinations, given in weeks 1, 3, 5, 7, 11, 15, 19 and 23. All donors had newly diagnosed IDH1-mutant astrocytomas of WHO grade 3 or 4 that showed loss of nuclear ATRX. The samples were drawn from NOA16, a multicentre, single-arm, open-label phase I trial in Germany that tested a mutant IDH1 peptide vaccine in humans for the first time. Genomic DNA for TCRB sequencing was extracted from EDTA blood using the DNeasy Blood and Tissue Kit.

Study-wide conclusions, independent of this receptor: Immune responses induced by the vaccine were seen in around 93% of patients across multiple MHC alleles. Availability determined which PBMC samples were chosen for TCRB deep sequencing. The authors stated that sample limitations prevented analyses of patient blood samples from being reproduced. Pseudoprogression appeared unrelated to alterations in the top peripheral T cell clonotypes detected by TCRB sequencing.

This sample comprised PBMCs, obtained from a glioma patient whose treatment included an IDH1 peptide vaccine. The TCR sequence derives from a man between 40 and 49 years old with glioma. The chain links TRBV15 with TRBJ2-1; TRBD2 matches 9 bases in the middle. The sequenced DNA is TGTGCCACCAGCAGGGAGGGTAGCGGGAGTATCTGGGCCTACAATGAGCAGTTCTTC. The translation is CATSREGSGSIWAYNEQFF.